One and the same sample provided the 26 T cell receptor beta chains below, sequenced in a study of human T cells and chemical hapten exposure. TCRdb reprocessed the RACE reads via MiXCR and lists one record per CDR3 protein. The profile shows about 93,000 distinct CDR3 sequences, 7.5% to 9.5% of them singletons. As to time point: pre-sensitization, week 0. Treatment meaning: therapeutic diphenylcyclopropenone sensitization with weekly scalp DPC. The material was whole blood, obtained in connection with sensitization to the hapten diphenylcyclopropenone (DPC). These receptors all stem from a man aged 35 to 55 with alopecia areata. Some clones in this sample may be carry-over from other donors' samples.

This chain uses TRBV10-3 with TRBJ2-7; TRBD2 matches at 10 bases. The CDR3 is 15 amino acids. Trimming at V came to 5 bases and at J to 0 bases, leaving 4 bases not matched to a gene. Germline CDR1 ENHRY, CDR2 SYGVKD. The CDR3: CAISSTSGVSYEQYV. CDR3 in DNA: TGTGCCATCAGTTCTACTAGCGGGGTCTCCTACGAGCAGTACGTC.

This chain connects TRBV10-3 to TRBJ2-6; 9 nucleotides line up with TRBD1. The CDR3 runs 18 residues. Germline loops: CDR1 ENHRY, CDR2 SYGVKD. The V segment lost 4 bases and the J segment 1 base; nucleotides outside the gene matches: 8. CDR3 sequence reads: CAISVSGTGKSGANVLTF. The CDR3 DNA follows: TGTGCCATCAGTGTGTCCGGGACAGGGAAATCTGGGGCCAACGTCCTGACTTTC.

CDR3 DNA sequence: TGTGCCAGCAGCGTAGGGCCAAGGTTGTCTCACGTCCTGACTTTC. Its protein product is CASSVGPRLSHVLTF. The chain joins TRBV9 to TRBJ2-6; D is unresolved. CDR1 and CDR2 from the germline V gene are SGDLS and YYNGEE. Trimming cost V 0 bases and J 11 bases, with 15 bases left between them. The CDR3 covers 15 residues.

This clonotype was seen ten or more times. The chain uses TRBV7-3 and TRBJ2-3; 7 bases are shared with TRBD1. Germline lookup yields CDR1 SGHTA and CDR2 FQGTGA. This CDR3 spans 13 amino acids. With V trimmed by 4 bases and J by 8 bases, 6 bases remained unmatched. The CDR3 protein is CASSSDRFGTQYF. CDR3 coding DNA: TGTGCCAGCAGCTCGGACAGGTTTGGTACGCAGTATTTT.

This clonotype was counted between two and nine times. The V and J genes are TRBV4-2 and TRBJ2-2; tentative D call: TRBD2 (6 bases). The CDR3 totals 14 residues. V shed 6 bases and J shed 6 bases, with 14 bases lying between them. The germline V gene encodes CDR1 LGHNA and CDR2 YNFKEQ. The CDR3 sequence is CASRGAGQSGELFF. The CDR3 DNA is TGTGCCAGCAGGGGAGCGGGCCAATCCGGGGAGCTGTTTTTT.

This clonotype was recorded a few times. J is TRBJ2-1 and V is TRBV7-8, with TRBD2 identical over 8 bases. The length of the CDR3 is 15 residues. CDR1 SGHVS and CDR2 FQNEAQ come from the germline V gene. V lost 5 bases and J lost 6; bases outside the gene matches: 9. The CDR3 nucleotides are TGTGCCAGCAGCCCCGGGACTAGGGTCGGCAATGAGCAGTTCTTC. Translated, it gives CASSPGTRVGNEQFF.

The table lists this clonotype with a few counts. The V and J genes are TRBV6-6 and TRBJ2-3; 8 bases are a match to TRBD2. Losses at the gene ends were 6 bases for V and 12 bases for J; bases not matched to a gene: 8. The CDR3 totals 12 residues. Per germline, CDR1 MNHNY and CDR2 SVGAGI (reference sequence). CDR3 sequence: CASRRLAGAQYF. In DNA form, the CDR3 reads TGTGCCAGCAGACGCCTAGCGGGTGCCCAGTATTTT.

This clonotype was counted ten times or more. The chain links TRBV6-1 to TRBJ1-5; D is unclear. CDR1 is MNHNS and CDR2 is SASEGT in the germline V gene. This CDR3 region has 13 residues. The V gene lost 6 bases and the J gene lost 6 bases, with 12 bases spanning the gap. The CDR3 region is CASSRATSQPQHF. The CDR3 bases are TGTGCCAGCAGCCGGGCCACGAGTCAGCCCCAGCATTTT.

This clonotype showed up just a few times. This chain links TRBV5-4 with TRBJ2-7; D possibly corresponds to TRBD1 (6 bases). This CDR3 spans 16 amino acids. V was clipped by 6 bases and J by 0 bases, with 19 bases between them. CDR1 and CDR2 from the germline V gene are SGHNT and YYREEE (reference sequence). The CDR3 sequence: CASTVKDRRNSYEQYV. The CDR3 nucleotides read TGTGCCAGCACCGTCAAGGACAGACGTAACTCCTACGAGCAGTACGTC.

Ten or more counts support this clonotype. The chain carries TRBV2 and TRBJ1-1; D may be TRBD1 (5 bases). This CDR3 has 14 amino acids. Germline V gene sequence: CDR1 SNHLY, CDR2 FYNNEI. Trimming took off 4 bases at V and 1 base at J, with 10 bases between the two ends. CDR3: CASSGDGRNTEAFF. In nucleotides, the CDR3 is TGTGCCAGCAGTGGGGACGGACGGAACACTGAAGCTTTCTTT.

The chain recombines TRBV28 with TRBJ2-7; D is unclear. CDR1 is MDHEN and CDR2 is SYDVKM in the germline V gene. This CDR3 spans 15 amino acids. The CDR3 DNA sequence: TGTGCCAGCAGGCGAATCGGACGAATCTCCCACGAGCAGTACGTC. Translated: CASRRIGRISHEQYV.

The rearrangement uses TRBV28 and TRBJ1-4; possible D gene TRBD1, 5 bases. Trimming took 2 bases from V and 7 from J, leaving 11 bases between them. Germline CDR1 and CDR2: MDHEN and SYDVKM. This CDR3 contains 14 residues. The CDR3 region is CASSLGGLAEKLFF. The CDR3, as DNA: TGTGCCAGCAGTTTAGGGGGACTGGCTGAAAAACTGTTTTTT.

This chain connects TRBV30 to TRBJ1-5, with D unresolved. Germline V lookup: CDR1 GTSNPN, CDR2 SVGIG (reference sequence). The CDR3 contains 14 residues. Trimming left V 7 bases short and J 6 bases short, with 19 bases between. CDR3 sequence: CAYNGGLPGQPQHF. CDR3 in DNA: TGTGCCTACAATGGCGGCCTTCCAGGTCAGCCCCAGCATTTT.

The chain is built from TRBV5-1 and TRBJ1-1, with D possibly being TRBD1 (6 bases). CDR1 and CDR2 from the germline V gene are SGHRS and YFSETQ. The CDR3 loop spans 13 amino acids. Trimming cost V 5 bases and J 2 bases, with 10 bases left between them. In nucleotides, the CDR3 is TGCGCCAGCAGGTTACAGGGAAACACTGAAGCTTTCTTT. Encoded protein: CASRLQGNTEAFF.

The rearrangement uses TRBV5-1 and TRBJ1-3; D not resolved. CDR3 length: 12 amino acids. The V gene's germline CDR1 is SGHRS and CDR2 YFSETQ. The ends were cut back, 6 bases at V and 0 bases at J, with 4 bases in the middle. The DNA for the CDR3 is TGCGCCAGCATGGGCTCTGGAAACACCATATATTTT. Its protein is CASMGSGNTIYF.

This clonotype was detected ten times or more. The CDR3 sequence: CSVGGRARDEQFF. The CDR3, as DNA: TGCAGCGTGGGAGGCAGGGCTAGGGATGAGCAGTTCTTC. V usage is TRBV29-1 and J usage is TRBJ2-1, with D possibly TRBD2 on 6 matching bases. Per germline, CDR1 SQVTM and CDR2 ANQGSEA. The ends were cut back, 6 bases at V and 8 bases at J, with 17 bases in the middle. This CDR3 has 13 amino acids.

The chain combines TRBV28 with TRBJ2-7; D call uncertain. The germline V gene has CDR1 MDHEN and CDR2 SYDVKM. Deletions cut 5 bases from V and 0 bases from J, with 14 bases between. The CDR3 runs to 15 residues. The CDR3 nucleotides read TGTGCCAGCAGTCCTCTGGGCAGAGACTCCTACGAGCAGTACTTC. This codes for CASSPLGRDSYEQYF.

This clonotype was observed many times. The chain uses TRBV7-8 and TRBJ2-1; D uncertain. The CDR3 loop spans 13 amino acids. The germline V and J ends were trimmed by 1 base and 6 bases, with 7 bases remaining between them. The V gene's germline CDR1 is SGHVS and CDR2 FQNEAQ. CDR3 in DNA: TGTGCCAGCAGCTTAGGGCCTATCAATGAGCAGTTCTTC. Amino acids: CASSLGPINEQFF.

This clonotype was counted many times. The V and J genes are TRBV6-1 and TRBJ1-3; 8 bases are shared with TRBD1. From germline, CDR1 is MNHNS and CDR2 SASEGT. The V gene end was trimmed by 2 bases and the J gene end by 7 bases; junction bases not matched to a gene: 7. The CDR3 extends over 15 amino acids. The DNA of the CDR3 is TGTGCCAGCAGTGAAAGAGGAAGACAGGGGAACACCATATATTTT. Amino acids: CASSERGRQGNTIYF.

This clonotype was picked up a small number of times. This chain uses TRBV28 with TRBJ2-2; TRBD2 agrees at 9 bases. After removal of 3 bases from V and 4 bases from J, the junction contained 12 bases not matched to a gene. This CDR3 has 18 residues. Germline V gives CDR1 MDHEN, CDR2 SYDVKM. The CDR3 region is CASSFFSGSSRGTGELFF. The CDR3 DNA is TGTGCCAGCAGTTTTTTTAGCGGGAGCTCCCGGGGCACCGGGGAGCTGTTTTTT.

This clonotype was counted ten times or more. In nucleotides, the CDR3 is TGTGCCAGCAGACGAGGATCAGAACTTAGCACAGATACGCAGTATTTT. It translates to CASRRGSELSTDTQYF. The chain uses TRBV4-2 and TRBJ2-3; D gene unclear. This CDR3 has 16 amino acids. The V and J ends lost 6 bases and 0 bases respectively, with 16 bases between them. In germline, CDR1 is LGHNA, CDR2 YNFKEQ.

This clonotype has just a few counts. This sequence joins TRBV27 and TRBJ2-7; 8 nucleotides align to TRBD2. The ends lost 1 base at V and 4 bases at J; junction bases unmatched: 9. The CDR3 runs to 16 residues. CDR1 is MNHEY and CDR2 is SMNVEV in the germline V gene (reference sequence). The CDR3 DNA sequence: TGTGCCAGCAGTTTATATCCCGGGACTAGAGAGTACGAGCAGTACGTC. Translated, it gives CASSLYPGTREYEQYV.

This clonotype occurred a few times. V gene TRBV5-4 combines with J gene TRBJ2-1; D perhaps matches TRBD2 (6 bases). This CDR3 comprises 15 residues. Germline V gene lookup returns CDR1 SGHNT and CDR2 YYREEE (reference sequence). Between the trimmed V and J ends, which lost 0 bases and 5 bases, there was a span of 12 bases. CDR3 bases: TGTGCCAGCAGCTTGGGGAGGGGTGCGGACAATGAGCAGTTCTTC. Encoded protein: CASSLGRGADNEQFF.

The chain carries TRBV12-3 or TRBV12-4 and TRBJ2-6; TRBD2 is a possible D gene (6 bases). The CDR3 totals 15 residues. V was shortened by 5 bases and J by 2 bases, with 10 bases between the two germline ends. The CDR3: CASSGRPAGANVLTF. Here the CDR3 DNA reads TGTGCCAGCAGTGGGAGGCCGGCTGGGGCCAACGTCCTGACTTTC.

This clonotype was counted many times. The chain carries TRBV2 and TRBJ2-4; a possible D gene is TRBD1 (5 bases). Trimming removed 3 bases from V and 7 bases from J, with 13 bases in between. There are 14 residues in the CDR3. Germline V lookup: CDR1 SNHLY, CDR2 FYNNEI. In DNA, the CDR3 is TGTGCCAGCAGTGACTCCCAGGGCCCGAACATTCAGTACTTC. This codes for CASSDSQGPNIQYF.

This clonotype has only a few counts. The chain recombines TRBV28 with TRBJ1-1; D perhaps matches TRBD1 (5 bases). Germline-derived CDR1 and CDR2 are MDHEN and SYDVKM. The length of the CDR3 is 13 residues. Between the trimmed V and J ends, which lost 2 bases and 6 bases, there was a span of 10 bases. CDR3: CASSLGAKAEAFF. DNA of the CDR3: TGTGCCAGCAGTTTAGGGGCTAAGGCTGAAGCTTTCTTT. Full variable domain (missing parts from reference TRBV28 and TRBJ1-1): DVKVTQSSRYLVKRTGEKVFLECVQDMDHENMFWYRQDPGLGLRLIYFSYDVKMKEKGDIPEGYSVSREKKERFSLILESASTNQTSMYLCASSLGAKAEAFFGQGTRLTVV.